Sequencing of this T cell receptor beta chain was carried out in a study of response to subunit inactivated influenza vaccine. In TCRdb, the RT-PCR reads were re-called with MiXCR into one record per CDR3 protein. The table records around 530,000 distinct CDR3 sequences, about 17% of them present only once. This clonotype was picked up a small number of times. CDR1 and CDR2 from the germline V gene are LGHDT and YNNKEL (reference sequence). The CDR3 has 12 residues. The V end was cut by 8 bases, the J end by 0 bases, with 7 bases between. Here the sequenced sample was CD4+ T cells sorted from PBMCs, taken around 25 months after vaccination. This clonotype was obtained from a man in his fifties or sixties who received an inactivated influenza vaccine. The V gene is TRBV3-1, the J gene TRBJ1-1; D gene unclear. The CDR3 region is CASRRVNTEAFF. CDR3 nucleotide sequence: TGTGCCAGCCGGCGGGTGAACACTGAAGCTTTCTTT.